This is a list of T cell receptor beta chains from one sample in a study of T cell responses to AZD1222 COVID-19 vaccine. The table came from immunoSEQ multiplex PCR; TCRdb's copy has only in-frame clones and leaves some out. The sample carries 100,000 to 150,000 clones, about 90% recorded once. The input for sequencing was peripheral blood, taken on day 0 of MenACWY control vaccination. These receptors were collected from an adult in good health. The CDR3 runs from the conserved cysteine through the conserved F or W. Each record gives: J gene, clone size, D gene, V gene, CDR3 protein, CDR3 DNA. The D gene is left open where the match is weak. Clone size is not always given. Where it is, it says once, few, many or a class for expanded clones.

J: TRBJ2-5; size: NA; D: NA; V: TRBV2; CDR3: CASGSNREGTQYF; DNA: TGTGCCAGCGGCAGCAACAGGGAGGGGACCCAGTACTTC
J: TRBJ1-6; size: NA; D: NA; V: TRBV29-1; CDR3: CSVGADLSSPLHF; DNA: TGCAGCGTTGGTGCGGACTTGAGTTCACCCCTCCACTTT
J: TRBJ2-1; size: NA; D: TRBD1; V: TRBV28; CDR3: CASSSTGGFYNEQFF; DNA: TGTGCCAGCAGTTCGACAGGGGGCTTTTACAATGAGCAGTTCTTC
J: TRBJ1-4; size: NA; D: TRBD1; V: TRBV6-5; CDR3: CASNFLQGAEEKLFF; DNA: TGTGCCAGCAATTTTCTACAGGGGGCTGAGGAAAAACTGTTTTTT
J: TRBJ2-7; size: few; D: NA; V: TRBV21-1; CDR3: CASSKSRPGRTYEQYF; DNA: TGTGCCAGCAGCAAATCACGGCCCGGGCGGACCTACGAGCAGTACTTC
J: TRBJ2-7; size: NA; D: NA; V: TRBV28; CDR3: CASNPTPGGGYEQYF; DNA: TGTGCCAGCAACCCCACCCCGGGGGGCGGCTACGAGCAGTACTTC
J: TRBJ2-6; size: NA; D: NA; V: TRBV6-4; CDR3: CAPTKRQGGTGANVLTF; DNA: TGTGCCCCGACGAAACGACAGGGAGGGACTGGGGCCAACGTCCTGACTTTC
J: TRBJ2-7; size: NA; D: NA; V: TRBV5-1; CDR3: CASSGGAYEQYF; DNA: TGCGCCAGCAGCGGCGGGGCCTACGAGCAGTACTTC
J: TRBJ2-6; size: NA; D: NA; V: TRBV29-1; CDR3: CSVEDLLDRASSGANVLTF; DNA: TGCAGCGTTGAAGATCTTTTGGACAGAGCTTCATCTGGGGCCAACGTCCTGACTTTC
J: TRBJ1-4; size: NA; D: NA; V: TRBV6-5; CDR3: CASRITRTNEKLFF; DNA: TGTGCCAGCAGGATTACGAGGACTAATGAAAAACTGTTTTTT
J: TRBJ2-7; size: NA; D: TRBD1; V: TRBV10-1; CDR3: CATSLGQSYEQYF; DNA: TGCGCCACCTCGTTGGGACAGAGCTACGAGCAGTACTTC
J: TRBJ2-1; size: NA; D: NA; V: TRBV11-2; CDR3: CASSWTYLGNEQFF; DNA: TGTGCCAGCAGTTGGACATACCTGGGCAATGAGCAGTTCTTC
J: TRBJ2-1; size: NA; D: NA; V: TRBV6-6; CDR3: CATQNSFNEQFF; DNA: TGTGCCACCCAGAACAGTTTCAATGAGCAGTTCTTC
J: TRBJ2-7; size: NA; D: TRBD1; V: TRBV5-4; CDR3: CASSFGTGAREEQYF; DNA: TGTGCCAGCAGCTTTGGGACAGGGGCGCGTGAAGAGCAGTACTTC
J: TRBJ2-7; size: NA; D: NA; V: TRBV18; CDR3: CASSPGGGVVDEQYF; DNA: TGTGCCAGCTCACCAGGAGGGGGGGTAGTCGACGAGCAGTACTTC
J: TRBJ1-4; size: NA; D: NA; V: TRBV4-1; CDR3: CASSQVSLGVENEKLFF; DNA: TGCGCCAGCAGCCAAGTCTCTCTAGGGGTTGAAAATGAAAAACTGTTTTTT
J: TRBJ2-7; size: NA; D: NA; V: TRBV3-1/TRBV3-2; CDR3: CASSPSANYEQYF; DNA: TGTGCCAGCAGCCCTAGCGCGAACTACGAGCAGTACTTC
J: TRBJ1-4; size: NA; D: TRBD1; V: TRBV7-9; CDR3: CASSVRDRPEKLFF; DNA: TGTGCCAGCAGCGTCCGGGACAGGCCCGAAAAACTGTTTTTT
J: TRBJ2-2; size: NA; D: NA; V: TRBV5-4; CDR3: CASSRDIALAGELFF; DNA: TGTGCCAGCAGCCGGGACATAGCCCTAGCGGGGGAGCTGTTTTTT
J: TRBJ1-1; size: NA; D: NA; V: TRBV27; CDR3: CASVVGHMNTEAFF; DNA: TGTGCCAGCGTGGTGGGCCACATGAACACTGAAGCTTTCTTT
J: TRBJ1-5; size: NA; D: TRBD1; V: TRBV28; CDR3: CASSFGTGVGNQPQHF; DNA: TGTGCCAGCAGTTTTGGGACAGGGGTAGGCAATCAGCCCCAGCATTTT
J: TRBJ2-7; size: NA; D: TRBD2; V: TRBV7-9; CDR3: CASSLVSGAAGEQYF; DNA: TGTGCCAGCAGCTTAGTTAGCGGGGCCGCCGGGGAGCAGTACTTC
J: TRBJ2-3; size: NA; D: NA; V: TRBV7-8; CDR3: CASRASRLSTDTQYF; DNA: TGTGCCAGCAGGGCTAGCAGGCTTTCTACAGATACGCAGTATTTT
J: TRBJ1-2; size: NA; D: NA; V: TRBV28; CDR3: CASSSGTPLVWGYGYTF; DNA: TGTGCCAGCAGCTCCGGGACCCCCCTAGTTTGGGGCTATGGCTACACCTTC
J: TRBJ1-3; size: NA; D: TRBD1; V: TRBV5-1; CDR3: CASSLGQGGSGNTIYF; DNA: TGCGCCAGCAGCCTGGGACAGGGAGGTTCTGGAAACACCATATATTTT
J: TRBJ2-3; size: NA; D: TRBD2; V: TRBV4-1; CDR3: CASSPRLAGGFTQYF; DNA: TGCGCCAGCAGCCCCAGGCTAGCGGGAGGTTTTACGCAGTATTTT
J: TRBJ2-6; size: NA; D: NA; V: TRBV27; CDR3: CASSARVGGFTGANVLTF; DNA: TGTGCCAGCAGTGCCAGGGTGGGGGGATTTACTGGGGCCAACGTCCTGACTTTC
J: TRBJ2-1; size: once; D: NA; V: TRBV11-2; CDR3: CASSLSRGNEQFF; DNA: TGTGCCAGCAGCTTGTCCAGGGGCAATGAGCAGTTCTTC
J: TRBJ2-7; size: NA; D: NA; V: TRBV27; CDR3: CASSRLAPTASYEQYF; DNA: TGTGCCAGCAGCCGATTAGCCCCGACAGCCTCCTACGAGCAGTACTTC
J: TRBJ2-1; size: NA; D: NA; V: TRBV28; CDR3: CASGASEQFF; DNA: TGTGCCAGCGGTGCAAGTGAGCAGTTCTTC
J: TRBJ2-5; size: NA; D: TRBD1; V: TRBV5-1; CDR3: CASSSDRGIETQYF; DNA: TGCGCCAGCAGCTCGGACAGGGGAATAGAGACCCAGTACTTC
J: TRBJ1-1; size: NA; D: TRBD1; V: TRBV6-5; CDR3: CASRDRVLKTEAFF; DNA: TGTGCCAGCAGAGACAGGGTCTTAAAAACTGAAGCTTTCTTT
J: TRBJ2-5; size: NA; D: TRBD1; V: TRBV7-9; CDR3: CASSLGQGQETQYF; DNA: TGTGCCAGCAGCCTCGGACAGGGACAAGAGACCCAGTACTTC
J: TRBJ1-3; size: few; D: NA; V: TRBV11-2; CDR3: CASSARGVESGNTIYF; DNA: TGTGCCAGCAGCGCCAGAGGGGTCGAGTCTGGAAACACCATATATTTT
J: TRBJ1-2; size: once; D: NA; V: TRBV9; CDR3: CASSAAGSYNGYTF; DNA: TGTGCCAGCAGCGCTGCAGGGTCTTATAATGGCTACACCTTC
J: TRBJ1-2; size: NA; D: NA; V: TRBV19; CDR3: CASGLFVYGYTF; DNA: TGTGCCAGCGGACTGTTCGTCTATGGCTACACCTTC
J: TRBJ2-2; size: NA; D: NA; V: TRBV23-1; CDR3: CASSQPETGSGSQDTGELFF; DNA: TGCGCCAGCTCCCAACCCGAGACAGGGAGCGGGAGCCAGGACACCGGGGAGCTGTTTTTT
J: TRBJ1-4; size: once; D: NA; V: TRBV3-1/TRBV3-2; CDR3: CASSQNNEKLFF; DNA: TGTGCCAGCAGCCAAAATAATGAAAAACTGTTTTTT
J: TRBJ1-2; size: few; D: NA; V: TRBV30; CDR3: CAWSVLRTNYGYTF; DNA: TGTGCCTGGAGTGTACTCAGAACTAACTATGGCTACACCTTC
J: TRBJ2-7; size: NA; D: NA; V: TRBV6-2/TRBV6-3; CDR3: CASSILASTMGSPYEQYF; DNA: TGTGCCAGCAGTATCCTGGCGTCAACAATGGGATCGCCCTACGAGCAGTACTTC